This entry is about one TCR beta chain. Antigen specificity is unknown. The data belong to a study of naive and memory T cell subsets. The study, taken as a whole, reports: A few larger clonotypes appeared in naive repertoires, especially CD8, possibly memory cells re-expressing CD45RA.

V was pared by 5 bases and J by 3 bases, with 12 bases of the junction left unmatched. Germline CDR1 is SGHVS and CDR2 is FNYEAQ. This CDR3 is built from 17 residues. The beta constant-region primer was an equimolar mix of two oligonucleotides covering TRBC1 and TRBC2. Nested alpha and beta constant-region primers with the SP2 primer drove four PCR rounds on ligated cDNA. Via MiXCR, TCRdb re-called the UMI-ligation and nested PCR reads, giving one row per CDR3 protein. Of tens of thousands of distinct CDR3 sequences in the sample, 11% were seen once. The chain has TRBV7-6 and TRBJ2-2; TRBD1 matches 7 bases. The sequence came from a human donor in good health. Specimen: naive CD4+ T cells from blood. CDR3: CASSRRRQGSDTGELFF. The CDR3 bases are TGTGCCAGCAGCCGAAGAAGACAGGGTTCGGACACCGGGGAGCTGTTTTTT.